This T cell receptor beta chain is from a study of blood T cell repertoires in COVID-19. Authors' processing steps: Amplification of reference gene primers provided the estimated nucleated cell counts. Sequencing used immunoSEQ multiplex PCR; TCRdb keeps in-frame clones, though not all of them. That table gives V, J and clone size, and the DNA gave D and trimming. The sample lists about 200,000 clones, over 85% occurring once. The receptor's source is a woman in her twenties or thirties with acute COVID-19. Sequenced sample: PBMCs or T cells enriched from blood (not recorded which).

CDR3 coding DNA: TGTGCCAGCAGCTTAAGGGTGACTAGCGGGGGGCCGGGCACCGGGGAGCTGTTTTTT. This sequence encodes CASSLRVTSGGPGTGELFF. The chain combines TRBV7-2 with TRBJ2-2, with 13 bases aligning to TRBD2. V trimming: 2 bases; J trimming: 4 bases; junction bases outside the gene matches: 10. The germline V gene encodes CDR1 SGHTA and CDR2 FQGNSA. The CDR3 is 19 amino acids.